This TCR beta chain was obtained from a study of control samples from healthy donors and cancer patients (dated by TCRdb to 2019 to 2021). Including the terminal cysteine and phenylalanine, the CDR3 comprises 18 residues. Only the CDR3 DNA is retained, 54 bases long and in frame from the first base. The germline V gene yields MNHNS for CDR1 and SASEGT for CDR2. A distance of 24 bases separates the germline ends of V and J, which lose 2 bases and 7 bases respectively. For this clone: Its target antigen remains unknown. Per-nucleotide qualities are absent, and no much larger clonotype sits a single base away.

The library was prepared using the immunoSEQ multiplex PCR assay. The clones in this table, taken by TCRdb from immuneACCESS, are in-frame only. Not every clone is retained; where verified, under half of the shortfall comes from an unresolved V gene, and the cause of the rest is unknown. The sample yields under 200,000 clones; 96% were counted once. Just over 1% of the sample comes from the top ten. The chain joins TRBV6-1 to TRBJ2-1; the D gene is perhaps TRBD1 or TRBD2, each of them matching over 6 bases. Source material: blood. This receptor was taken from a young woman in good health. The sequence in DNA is TGTGCCAGCAGTGAAAGCCTGGTAGGGGGGAGCTCATGGAATGAGCAGTTCTTC. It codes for CASSESLVGGSSWNEQFF.